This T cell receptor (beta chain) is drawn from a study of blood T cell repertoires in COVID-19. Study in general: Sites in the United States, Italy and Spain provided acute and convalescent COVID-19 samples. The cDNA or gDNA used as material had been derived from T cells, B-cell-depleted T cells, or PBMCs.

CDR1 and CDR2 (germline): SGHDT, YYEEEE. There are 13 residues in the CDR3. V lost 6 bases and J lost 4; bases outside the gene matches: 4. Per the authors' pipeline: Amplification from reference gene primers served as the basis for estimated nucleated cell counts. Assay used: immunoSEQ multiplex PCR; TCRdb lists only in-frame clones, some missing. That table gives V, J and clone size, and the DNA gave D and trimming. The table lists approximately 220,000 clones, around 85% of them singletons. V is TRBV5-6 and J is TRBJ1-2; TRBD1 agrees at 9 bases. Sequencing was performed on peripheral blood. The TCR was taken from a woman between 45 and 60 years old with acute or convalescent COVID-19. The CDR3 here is CASKRQGGYGYTF. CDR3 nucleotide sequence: TGTGCCAGCAAAAGACAGGGGGGCTATGGCTACACCTTC.